This TCR beta chain was identified during a study of T cells in Graves' hyperthyroidism and ophthalmopathy. Researchers amplified the TCR beta CDR3 regions from RNA transcripts. When the TCR CDR3 underwent first-round RT-PCR, the HTBI primer set was used. From the multiplex PCR reads, TCRdb called clonotypes with MiXCR, one entry per CDR3 protein. The sample contains some 500,000 distinct CDR3 sequences, roughly 14% of which appear only once. J was trimmed by 6 bases and V by 8 bases; bases with no gene match: 7. CDR1 SGHRS and CDR2 YFSETQ come from the germline V gene. The CDR3 totals 13 residues. The chain is built from TRBV5-1 and TRBJ2-3, with 9 positions matching TRBD1. The TCR originated in a woman aged 18-29 years with Graves' hyperthyroidism. What was sequenced was blood. The CDR3 nucleotides read TGCGCCAGTAGGGGACAGGGTCCCGATACGCAGTATTTT. Its protein product is CASRGQGPDTQYF.